This T cell receptor beta chain was sequenced in a study of blood T cell repertoires in COVID-19. Turning to the study itself: Sites across the United States, Italy and Spain contributed samples from acute and convalescent COVID-19. The analysed material was cDNA or gDNA that came from T cells, B-cell-depleted T cells, or PBMCs.

In the original processing: Estimation of nucleated cell counts relied on the amplification of reference gene primers. Repertoires were generated with immunoSEQ multiplex PCR, while TCRdb's copy carries only in-frame clones and drops some. V and J calls and clone size are as listed in that table; D and trimming were resolved from the DNA. The data contain around 200,000 clones, 70% to 90% of them seen just once; the ten biggest clones take up approximately 0.69%. This CDR3 is built from 15 residues. Germline CDR1 SGHAT, CDR2 FQNNGV. The ends were cut back, 0 bases at V and 3 bases at J, with 9 bases in the middle.

Sequenced material: peripheral blood. The receptor's source is a middle-aged man with acute or convalescent COVID-19. The chain links TRBV11-2 to TRBJ2-1; possibly TRBD2 for D (5 bases). Written as DNA, the CDR3 is TGTGCCAGCAGCTTAGATCACGGGGTCTACAATGAGCAGTTCTTC. It encodes CASSLDHGVYNEQFF.